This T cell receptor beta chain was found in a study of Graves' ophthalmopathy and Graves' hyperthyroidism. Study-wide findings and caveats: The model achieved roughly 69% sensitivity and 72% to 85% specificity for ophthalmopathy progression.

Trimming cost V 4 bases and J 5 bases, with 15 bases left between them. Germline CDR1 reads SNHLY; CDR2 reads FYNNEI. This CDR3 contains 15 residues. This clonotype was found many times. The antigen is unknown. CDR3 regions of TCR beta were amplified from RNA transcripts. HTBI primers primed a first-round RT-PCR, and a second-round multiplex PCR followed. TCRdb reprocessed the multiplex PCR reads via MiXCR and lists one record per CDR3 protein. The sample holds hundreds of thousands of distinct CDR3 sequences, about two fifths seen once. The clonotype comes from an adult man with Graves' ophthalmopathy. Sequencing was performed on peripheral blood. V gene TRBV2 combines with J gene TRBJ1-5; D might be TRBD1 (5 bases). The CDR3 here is CASSGGGDGYQPQHF. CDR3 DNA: TGTGCCAGCAGTGGGGGCGGGGACGGATATCAGCCCCAGCATTTT.